The clone carrying this T cell receptor beta chain was seen a few times. Its antigen is currently unknown. Treatment defined: roughly 10-day PBMC culture with coronavirus spike peptide pools or control peptides (ViraFEST assay). Recorded positive PCR dates fall between March and December 2020, preceding US Alpha, Beta and Delta variants. The data derive from a study of vaccination and CD4 T cells after COVID-19. Study-wide results and caveats: Reactive clone data from convalescent patients indicated a median of about 88% appearing only post-vaccination. Convalescent patients displayed spike mono-reactivity in 304 of 307 vaccine-specific clones.

The Oncomine TCR Beta short-read assay was applied to DNA of cultured CD4+ T cells. Each CDR3 protein is one row after TCRdb ran MiXCR on the PCR reads. The sample yields about 14,000 distinct CDR3 sequences, about 33% seen once. The origin of this receptor is a human donor who had recovered from COVID-19. Sequencing was performed on CD4+ T cells from blood, cultured in vitro, taken after SARS-CoV-2 vaccination.

The CDR3 DNA reads TGCAGTATTACCGGGACGGGGCTTACCCAGTACTTC. Translating it yields CSITGTGLTQYF. The chain joins TRBV29-1 to TRBJ2-5; tentatively, D is TRBD1 or TRBD2 (5 bases each). CDR3 length equals 12 residues. Looked up from germline, CDR1 is SQVTM and CDR2 is ANQGSEA.